This TCR beta chain was found in a study of blood T cell repertoires in COVID-19. About the study: Italy, Spain and the United States were the sources of the convalescent and acute COVID-19 samples. PBMCs, B-cell-depleted T cells, or T cells were the source of the cDNA or gDNA that made up the material.

Original methodology: Estimation of nucleated cell counts was performed using reference gene primer amplification. Assay: immunoSEQ multiplex PCR; the TCRdb copy retains only in-frame clones and omits some. V, J and clone size are those of that table, while D and trimming were read from the DNA. Counted here are 120,000 or so clones, 60% to 85% occurring once; the ten biggest clones make up less than 7.5%. This clone has only one observation. Germline values: CDR1 MNHEY, CDR2 SMNVEV (reference sequence). V lost 2 bases to trimming and J lost 6 bases, with 8 bases between them. The CDR3 length is 14 residues.

The sequence came from a man in his sixties or seventies with acute or convalescent COVID-19. The source material was peripheral blood. The chain recombines TRBV27 with TRBJ1-6; no reliable D call. Here the CDR3 reads CASSLTPFNSPLHF. The CDR3 DNA follows: TGTGCCAGCAGTTTAACTCCGTTTAATTCACCCCTCCACTTT.